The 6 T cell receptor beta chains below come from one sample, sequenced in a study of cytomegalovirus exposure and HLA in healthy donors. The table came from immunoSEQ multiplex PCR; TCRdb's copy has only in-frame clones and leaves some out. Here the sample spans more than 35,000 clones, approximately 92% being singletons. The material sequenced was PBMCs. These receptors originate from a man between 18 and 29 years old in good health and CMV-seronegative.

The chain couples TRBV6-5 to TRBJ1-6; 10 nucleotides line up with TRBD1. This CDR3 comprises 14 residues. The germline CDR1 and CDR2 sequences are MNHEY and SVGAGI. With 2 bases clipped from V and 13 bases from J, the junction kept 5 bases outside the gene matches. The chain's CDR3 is CASSYQGQGSPLHF. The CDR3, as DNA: TGTGCCAGCAGTTACCAGGGACAGGGGTCGCCCCTCCACTTT.

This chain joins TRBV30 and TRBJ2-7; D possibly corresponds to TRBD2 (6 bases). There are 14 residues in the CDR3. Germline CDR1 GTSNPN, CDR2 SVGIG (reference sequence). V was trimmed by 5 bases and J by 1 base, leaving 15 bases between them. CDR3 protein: CAWAGSLISYEQYF. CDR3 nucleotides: TGTGCCTGGGCCGGGAGCTTAATATCCTACGAGCAGTACTTC.

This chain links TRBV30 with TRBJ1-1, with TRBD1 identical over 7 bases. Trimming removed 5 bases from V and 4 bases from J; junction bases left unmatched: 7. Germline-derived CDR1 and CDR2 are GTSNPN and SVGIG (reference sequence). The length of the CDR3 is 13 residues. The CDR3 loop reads CAWVPTGPTEAFF. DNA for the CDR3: TGTGCCTGGGTTCCGACAGGGCCCACTGAAGCTTTCTTT.

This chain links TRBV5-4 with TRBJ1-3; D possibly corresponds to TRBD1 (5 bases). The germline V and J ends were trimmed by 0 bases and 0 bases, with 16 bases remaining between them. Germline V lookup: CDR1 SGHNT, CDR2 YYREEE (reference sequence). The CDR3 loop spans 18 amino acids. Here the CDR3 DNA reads TGTGCCAGCAGCTTGGGCGGGGCGTTCCCGAGCTCTGGAAACACCATATATTTT. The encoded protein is CASSLGGAFPSSGNTIYF. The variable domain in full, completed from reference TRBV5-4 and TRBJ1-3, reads ETGVTQSPTHLIKTRGQQVTLRCSSQSGHNTVSWYQQALGQGPQFIFQYYREEENGRGNFPPRFSGLQFPNYSSELNVNALELDDSALYLCASSLGGAFPSSGNTIYFGEGSWLTVV.

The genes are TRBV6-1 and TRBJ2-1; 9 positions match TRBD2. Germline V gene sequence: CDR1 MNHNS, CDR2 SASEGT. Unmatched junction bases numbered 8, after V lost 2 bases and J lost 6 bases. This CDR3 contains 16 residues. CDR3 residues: CASSESSSGRGNEQFF. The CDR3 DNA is TGTGCCAGCAGTGAATCGAGTAGCGGGAGAGGCAATGAGCAGTTCTTC.

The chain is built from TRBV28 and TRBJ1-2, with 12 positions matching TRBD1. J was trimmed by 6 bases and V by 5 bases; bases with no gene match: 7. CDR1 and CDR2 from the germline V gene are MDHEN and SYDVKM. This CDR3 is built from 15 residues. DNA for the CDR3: TGTGCCAGCAGTCACTCCGGGACAGGGGGCGATGGCTACACCTTC. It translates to CASSHSGTGGDGYTF.